This T cell receptor (beta chain) stems from a study of blood T cells in healthy people across ages. Regarding the study as a whole: Estimates drawn from one million T cells were deemed to understate diversity.

V lost 3 bases and J lost 8; bases outside the gene matches: 5. Per the germline V gene, CDR1 is DFQATT and CDR2 is SNEGSKA (reference sequence). The CDR3 runs to 13 residues. With each sample, at least 6 micrograms of total RNA were extracted. Together with a sample-barcoded 5' primer, a J-beta primer mix was included in a second PCR lasting about 6 to 11 cycles. Using its own MiXCR run on the 5' RACE reads, TCRdb lists one record per CDR3 protein. The table has over 1,500,000 distinct CDR3 sequences, 35% to 50% seen once; the top ten hold roughly 23%. Comment on this clonotype: Its specificity is not known.

The material sequenced was blood. The origin of this receptor is a human donor in good health. The chain carries TRBV20-1 and TRBJ2-1; 9 bases agree with TRBD2. CDR3 sequence reads: CSARASGVYEQFF. As DNA, the CDR3 is TGCAGTGCTAGGGCTAGCGGGGTCTATGAGCAGTTCTTC.